What follows describes a single TCR beta chain. The antigen it recognizes is unknown. The input lacks base qualities; no much larger clone sits a single base away. Receptors were amplified or captured by RT-PCR. Sequenced using an Illumina HiSeq 2500. The public reads were reanalyzed by TCRdb: fastp trimming at Q25, MiXCR alignment, in-frame beta chains only. Every CDR3 protein is listed once, alongside the most common genes and DNA of its rows. This sample has under 200,000 distinct CDR3 sequences in its table, and roughly 12% of those were observed once. The top ten clonotypes cover 25% to 30% of the sample. This sample was taken from a study of response to subunit inactivated influenza vaccine (dated by TCRdb to 2017 to 2018). Background on the whole study: The study used deep quantitative T cell receptor repertoire profiling to track responses to a trivalent subunit inactivated influenza vaccine. General conclusions and limits of the study: According to the authors, only a limited number of new T cells may be recruited by each seasonal influenza vaccination.

There are 17 amino acids in the CDR3, from cysteine to phenylalanine inclusive. Kept here is only the CDR3 DNA, which spans 51 bases and is read in frame from base 1. Trimming accounts for 4 bases at V and 0 bases at J, while the number of junction bases matched to no gene is 7. Based on the germline V gene, the CDR1 and CDR2 sequences are KGHSH and LQKENI. The same specimen was also included in a second study, on T cells expressing NK-cell markers. The second study's authors report: The TCR beta cDNA libraries were made using 5'RACE template switching, a step that added both a universal primer site and unique molecular identifiers. About 8 donors provided sorted CD3+CD56+NKG2C+, CD3+CD56+NKG2C- and CD3+CD56-NKG2C+ T-cell subsets, whose TCR beta-chain repertoires were profiled. Of the eight sequenced donors, seven were found to be HCMV-seropositive and one was found to be HCMV-seronegative. To restrict sorting to alphabetaTCR-expressing T cells, an anti-gammadeltaTCR antibody was added in several experiments. In a handful of donors, the dominant CD3+CD56+NKG2C+ clonotypes ranked among the top 10 CD8+ clonotypes, making up about 1.0-8% of CD8+ T cells. Those dominant clonotypes were again the most abundant among CD3+CD56-NKG2C+ cells in a few donors, at 28.3-60.1%. Whether the expanded NKG2C-expressing T cell clones were specific for HCMV antigens remained unclear. The study sequenced eight donors, all healthy volunteers chosen at random: three men and five women. To determine HCMV serostatus, a commercial ELISA kit was used to detect HCMV-specific IgG in serum. Peripheral blood mononuclear cells were isolated from blood by Ficoll density gradient centrifugation. Using Miltenyi isolation kits, CD4+ and CD8+ T cells were isolated from PBMC through magnetic immunoseparation. cDNA synthesis was primed from the TCR beta constant segment and was followed by two successive PCR amplification steps. Sequencing of the libraries produced 2 x 150 bp reads on Illumina HiSeq 2000/2500, MiSeq or NextSeq. MIGEC handled demultiplexing of the reads and grouping by UMI, while MiTCR was used to assemble and quantify clonotypes. To remove erroneous sequences, TCR cDNA sequences were retained only when supported by two or more reads. The tcR package was used for downstream repertoire analysis, and clonotypes were matched between fractions using CDR3 nucleotide sequence together with V segment. Antigen specificity was annotated against VDJdb with VDJmatch, allowing one amino acid substitution in CDR3.

This receptor was obtained from a man aged 45 to 65 who received an inactivated influenza vaccine. Donor details come from another sample of the same person, matched by shared clones. The chain uses TRBV18 and TRBJ2-1, with 9 central nucleotides matching TRBD1. The sample here was CD8+ T cells sorted from PBMCs, taken 12 days after vaccination. The nucleotide sequence is TGTGCCAGCTCACGAACAGGGGGCCGAAGCTCCTACAATGAGCAGTTCTTC. Its translation is CASSRTGGRSSYNEQFF.